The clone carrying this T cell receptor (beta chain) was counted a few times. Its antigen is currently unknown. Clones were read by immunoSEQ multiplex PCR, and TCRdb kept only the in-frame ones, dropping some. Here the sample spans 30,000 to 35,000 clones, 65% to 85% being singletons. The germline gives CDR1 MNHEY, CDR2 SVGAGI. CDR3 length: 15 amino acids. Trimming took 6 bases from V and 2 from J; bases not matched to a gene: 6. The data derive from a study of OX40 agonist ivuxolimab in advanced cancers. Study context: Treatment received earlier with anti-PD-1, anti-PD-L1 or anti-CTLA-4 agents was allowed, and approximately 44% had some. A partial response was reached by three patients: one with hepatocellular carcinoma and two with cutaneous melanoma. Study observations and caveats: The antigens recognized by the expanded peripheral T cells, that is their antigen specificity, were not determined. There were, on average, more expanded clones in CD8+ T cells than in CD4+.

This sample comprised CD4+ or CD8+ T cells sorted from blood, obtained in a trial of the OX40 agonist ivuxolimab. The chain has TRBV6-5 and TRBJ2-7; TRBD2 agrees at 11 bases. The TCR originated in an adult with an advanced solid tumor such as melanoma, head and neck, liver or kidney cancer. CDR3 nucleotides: TGTGCCAGCAGCCAGACTAGCGGGGTAACCTACGAGCAGTACTTC. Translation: CASSQTSGVTYEQYF.